The next 5 T cell receptor beta chains were all read from a single sample in a study of T cell responses to AZD1222 COVID-19 vaccine. Measured with immunoSEQ multiplex PCR; TCRdb has only the in-frame clones, and not every one. The data show tens of thousands of clones, 87% seen once. Sample: peripheral blood, taken on day 0 of AZD1222 vaccination. The receptors here all came from an adult in good health.

This clone occurred once. The chain carries TRBV6-2 or TRBV6-3 and TRBJ2-6; D may be TRBD1 or TRBD2 (5 bases each). Germline assignment: CDR1 MNHEY and CDR2 SVGEGT. The CDR3 is made up of 15 amino acids. Trimming removed 5 bases from V and 4 bases from J, with 12 bases in between. In nucleotides, the CDR3 is TGTGCCAGCAGTGCCTCGGGGCGAGGGGCCAACGTCCTGACTTTC. Translation gives CASSASGRGANVLTF.

The gene calls are TRBV9 and TRBJ2-7; 10 bases fit TRBD2. With V trimmed by 4 bases and J by 5 bases, 12 bases remained unmatched. The CDR3 length is 16 residues. Germline V lookup: CDR1 SGDLS, CDR2 YYNGEE. Written as DNA, the CDR3 is TGTGCCAGCAGCTCCCTAGCGGGAGTTCCGTTGGACGAGCAGTACTTC. This codes for CASSSLAGVPLDEQYF.

J is TRBJ2-7 and V is TRBV6-1, with D perhaps matching TRBD2 (5 bases). Germline CDR1 MNHNS, CDR2 SASEGT. The CDR3 length is 13 residues. V was trimmed by 1 base and J by 6 bases, leaving 10 bases between them. In nucleotides, the CDR3 is TGTGCCAGCAGTGAAGATTCTGGAGGCGAGCAGTACTTC. Its translation: CASSEDSGGEQYF.

This clone is termed medium-sized. V is TRBV29-1 and J is TRBJ2-7; D call uncertain. V dropped 5 bases and J dropped 0 bases, with 11 bases sitting between them. The CDR3 is made up of 13 amino acids. Germline CDR1 and CDR2: SQVTM and ANQGSEA. CDR3 in amino acids: CSVFTLISYEQYF. The CDR3 bases are TGCAGCGTTTTCACCTTAATCTCCTACGAGCAGTACTTC.

CDR3 loop: CASSQAFRGTEAFF. The CDR3 nucleotides read TGTGCCAGCAGCCAAGCATTCCGGGGAACTGAAGCTTTCTTT. J is TRBJ1-1 and V is TRBV14; D is uncertain. Trimming took 1 base from V and 5 from J, leaving 11 bases between them. The CDR3 is made up of 14 amino acids. Germline values: CDR1 SGHDN, CDR2 FVKESK.